This is a list of T cell receptor beta chains from one sample in a study of shared clonotypes between healthy human individuals. Using immunoSEQ multiplex PCR, the repertoire was profiled, and TCRdb retains in-frame clones only, with some absent. In the table there are some 490,000 clones, around four fifths of which are singletons. Material: PBMCs. These receptors came from a woman between 40 and 55 years old in good health. Some clones in this sample may be carry-over from other donors' samples. CDR3s include the opening cysteine and the closing phenylalanine or tryptophan. Each record gives: V gene, D gene, J gene, clone size, CDR3 protein. A D gene is named only where the DNA matches it firmly. Rows give clone size only sometimes, using once, few, many, or a class for an expanded clone.

v_gene: TRBV7-7; d_gene: .; j_gene: TRBJ2-3; abundance: .; CDR3aa: CASSPAFGPDTQYF
v_gene: TRBV27; d_gene: TRBD1; j_gene: TRBJ2-4; abundance: once; CDR3aa: CASRQGFNIQYF
v_gene: TRBV5-1; d_gene: .; j_gene: TRBJ2-1; abundance: once; CDR3aa: CASSLDSQSYNEQFF
v_gene: TRBV11-2; d_gene: TRBD2; j_gene: TRBJ2-2; abundance: .; CDR3aa: CASQLAGGPTTGELFF
v_gene: TRBV15; d_gene: .; j_gene: TRBJ1-2; abundance: .; CDR3aa: CATSTRGLFNGYTF
v_gene: TRBV28; d_gene: TRBD2; j_gene: TRBJ2-7; abundance: many; CDR3aa: CASSLRTSGIYEQYF
v_gene: TRBV5-4; d_gene: .; j_gene: TRBJ2-5; abundance: once; CDR3aa: CASSGGPLQETQYF
v_gene: TRBV5-1; d_gene: .; j_gene: TRBJ2-5; abundance: .; CDR3aa: CASSLGSWGNLGETQYF
v_gene: TRBV19; d_gene: .; j_gene: TRBJ2-2; abundance: .; CDR3aa: CASLPVGVTGELFF
v_gene: TRBV5-4; d_gene: .; j_gene: TRBJ2-7; abundance: .; CDR3aa: CASSRLGGEAYEQYF
v_gene: TRBV7-2; d_gene: TRBD1; j_gene: TRBJ2-3; abundance: .; CDR3aa: CASSLMGWGTEDTQYF
v_gene: TRBV10-3; d_gene: TRBD1; j_gene: TRBJ2-7; abundance: .; CDR3aa: CATSSGTGAYEQYF
v_gene: TRBV7-6; d_gene: .; j_gene: TRBJ1-1; abundance: few; CDR3aa: CASSPGTRLKAFF
v_gene: TRBV6-1; d_gene: .; j_gene: TRBJ2-1; abundance: .; CDR3aa: CASSLDEYNEQFF
v_gene: TRBV2; d_gene: TRBD1; j_gene: TRBJ2-5; abundance: .; CDR3aa: CASHRGEQETQYF
v_gene: TRBV7-8; d_gene: .; j_gene: TRBJ2-1; abundance: .; CDR3aa: CASSLRSGGDRGSLWEQFF
v_gene: TRBV7-2; d_gene: TRBD2; j_gene: TRBJ2-1; abundance: .; CDR3aa: CASSPLAGGKGEQFF
v_gene: TRBV19; d_gene: .; j_gene: TRBJ2-5; abundance: .; CDR3aa: CASSINRRETQYF
v_gene: TRBV5-6; d_gene: .; j_gene: TRBJ2-7; abundance: .; CDR3aa: CASSRSGEYEQYF
v_gene: TRBV2; d_gene: .; j_gene: TRBJ2-7; abundance: .; CDR3aa: CASIPKEGRSYEQYF
v_gene: TRBV29-1; d_gene: TRBD1; j_gene: TRBJ2-3; abundance: .; CDR3aa: CSVRDSSTDTQYF
v_gene: TRBV7-9; d_gene: TRBD2; j_gene: TRBJ2-1; abundance: .; CDR3aa: CASSLGLAGGKNEQFF
v_gene: TRBV27; d_gene: TRBD2; j_gene: TRBJ2-5; abundance: .; CDR3aa: CASRLAGGETQYF
v_gene: TRBV19; d_gene: TRBD2; j_gene: TRBJ2-1; abundance: .; CDR3aa: CASSKFPGQITSGRAFGSYNEQFF
v_gene: TRBV30; d_gene: .; j_gene: TRBJ2-1; abundance: .; CDR3aa: CAWSGSRGGEQFF
v_gene: TRBV27; d_gene: TRBD2; j_gene: TRBJ2-7; abundance: .; CDR3aa: CASSPSPAGGSGEQYF
v_gene: TRBV7-3; d_gene: .; j_gene: TRBJ1-3; abundance: few; CDR3aa: CASSPGGTPSGNTIYF
v_gene: TRBV6-5; d_gene: .; j_gene: TRBJ2-1; abundance: .; CDR3aa: CAIPDRPSYNEQFF
v_gene: TRBV6-5; d_gene: .; j_gene: TRBJ2-1; abundance: .; CDR3aa: CASSYTGLGEQFF
v_gene: TRBV7-8; d_gene: .; j_gene: TRBJ2-5; abundance: .; CDR3aa: CASSGLEETQYF
v_gene: TRBV6-1; d_gene: .; j_gene: TRBJ2-3; abundance: .; CDR3aa: CASRFLSRGWDTQYF
v_gene: TRBV5-1; d_gene: TRBD2; j_gene: TRBJ2-7; abundance: .; CDR3aa: CASSLNSGSPPEQYF
v_gene: TRBV27; d_gene: .; j_gene: TRBJ2-2; abundance: .; CDR3aa: CASSFSNTGELFF
v_gene: TRBV4-1; d_gene: .; j_gene: TRBJ2-6; abundance: .; CDR3aa: CASSHRDFLSGANVLTF
v_gene: TRBV18; d_gene: .; j_gene: TRBJ1-1; abundance: .; CDR3aa: CASSPTENTEAFF
v_gene: TRBV27; d_gene: .; j_gene: TRBJ2-1; abundance: .; CDR3aa: CASSLQGGGSSDEQFF
v_gene: TRBV7-3; d_gene: TRBD1; j_gene: TRBJ1-2; abundance: .; CDR3aa: CASSLKGDSNYGYTF
v_gene: TRBV7-3; d_gene: TRBD1; j_gene: TRBJ2-7; abundance: .; CDR3aa: CASSLRTGPYEQYF
v_gene: TRBV9; d_gene: .; j_gene: TRBJ1-2; abundance: .; CDR3aa: CASSARGEDTANYGYTF
v_gene: TRBV29-1; d_gene: TRBD2; j_gene: TRBJ2-3; abundance: few; CDR3aa: CSSEVAGQTDTQYF
v_gene: TRBV7-9; d_gene: TRBD1; j_gene: TRBJ1-3; abundance: .; CDR3aa: CASTKDRGHPFGGNTIYF
v_gene: TRBV27; d_gene: TRBD1; j_gene: TRBJ2-1; abundance: .; CDR3aa: CASRRGPNNNEQFF
v_gene: TRBV18; d_gene: .; j_gene: TRBJ2-3; abundance: once; CDR3aa: CASSPPNLPPDTQYF
v_gene: TRBV11-3; d_gene: .; j_gene: TRBJ2-5; abundance: .; CDR3aa: CASSLQGEETQYF
v_gene: TRBV10-3; d_gene: TRBD2; j_gene: TRBJ2-7; abundance: .; CDR3aa: CAITLSREGDEQYF
v_gene: TRBV9; d_gene: .; j_gene: TRBJ2-6; abundance: many; CDR3aa: CASSEVSGANVLTF
v_gene: TRBV13; d_gene: .; j_gene: TRBJ2-5; abundance: .; CDR3aa: CASSLLGKQETQYF
v_gene: TRBV11-2; d_gene: .; j_gene: TRBJ2-1; abundance: .; CDR3aa: CASSRVGSYFRYEQFF
v_gene: TRBV6-5; d_gene: .; j_gene: TRBJ2-3; abundance: .; CDR3aa: CASRTGNTDTQYF
v_gene: TRBV27; d_gene: .; j_gene: TRBJ2-5; abundance: .; CDR3aa: CASSPRVGTQETQYF
v_gene: TRBV5-5; d_gene: TRBD2; j_gene: TRBJ2-1; abundance: .; CDR3aa: CASSLAASGRAYEQFF
v_gene: TRBV4-2; d_gene: .; j_gene: TRBJ2-7; abundance: .; CDR3aa: CASSQGTIHYEQYF
v_gene: TRBV10-1; d_gene: .; j_gene: TRBJ2-5; abundance: .; CDR3aa: CASSESARYQETQYF
v_gene: TRBV5-1; d_gene: .; j_gene: TRBJ2-2; abundance: .; CDR3aa: CASSLASEAGELFF